This TCR beta chain is drawn from a study of T cells in Graves' hyperthyroidism and ophthalmopathy. The investigators amplified TCR beta CDR3 regions from RNA transcripts. HTBI primers drove first-round RT-PCR of the TCR CDR3. Each CDR3 protein is one row after TCRdb ran MiXCR on the multiplex PCR reads. Of 250,000 to 300,000 distinct CDR3 sequences in the sample, 10% to 15% were seen once. On this clonotype itself: Its specificity is not known.

CDR1 is SNHLY, CDR2 FYNNEI, per germline. Trimming left V 3 bases short and J 6 bases short, with 9 bases between. The CDR3 totals 13 residues. Study-level points and caveats: Progression to ophthalmopathy was predicted a median of approximately seven months early.

Aged 18 to 65, the patients had hyperthyroidism that was newly diagnosed and had lasted under 2 months. Patients were excluded because of uncontrolled infection, other autoimmune disease, pregnancy or lactation. The chain links TRBV2 to TRBJ1-5; D gene unclear. The sequenced sample consisted of blood. The TCR originated in a woman aged 25 to 39 with Graves' hyperthyroidism that later progressed to Graves' ophthalmopathy. The CDR3 protein is CASSDRMVQPQHF. In DNA form, the CDR3 reads TGTGCCAGCAGTGACAGGATGGTTCAGCCCCAGCATTTT.